The present TCR beta chain was sequenced within a study of Graves' ophthalmopathy and Graves' hyperthyroidism. This clonotype was seen just once. What it recognizes is unknown. As the template, RNA transcripts were used to amplify TCR beta CDR3 regions. HTBI-primed RT-PCR formed the first round, and a multiplex PCR formed the second. TCRdb re-derived calls from the multiplex PCR reads in MiXCR, one entry per CDR3 protein. The repertoire consists of roughly 300,000 distinct CDR3 sequences, with 15% to 20% occurring once and the leading ten covering about 12%. CDR1 and CDR2 from the germline V gene are SNHLY and FYNNEI. Trimming took 4 bases from V and 1 from J, leaving 12 bases between them. This CDR3 contains 15 residues. Notes on the study in general: This model predicted ophthalmopathy progression (sensitivity about 67%, specificity 72.22%).

The gene calls are TRBV2 and TRBJ2-3, with D tentatively TRBD1 (6 bases). The TCR comes from an adult man with Graves' ophthalmopathy. Sequenced: peripheral blood. For the CDR3, the DNA is TGTGCCAGCAGTGGAGGGGCAGGGGGCACAGATACGCAGTATTTT. It is translated as CASSGGAGGTDTQYF.